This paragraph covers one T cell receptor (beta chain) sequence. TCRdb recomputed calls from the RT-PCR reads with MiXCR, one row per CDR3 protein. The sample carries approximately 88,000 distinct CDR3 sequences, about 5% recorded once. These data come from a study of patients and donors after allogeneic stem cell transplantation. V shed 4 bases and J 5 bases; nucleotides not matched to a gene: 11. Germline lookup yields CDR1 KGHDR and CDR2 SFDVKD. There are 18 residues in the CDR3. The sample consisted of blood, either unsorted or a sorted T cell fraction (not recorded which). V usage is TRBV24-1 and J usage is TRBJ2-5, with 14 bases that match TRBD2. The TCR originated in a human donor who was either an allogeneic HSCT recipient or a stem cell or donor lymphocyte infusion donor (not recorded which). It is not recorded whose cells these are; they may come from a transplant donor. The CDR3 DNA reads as TGTGCCACCAGTGACGTGACGGGACTAGCGGGAGATATGGAGACCCAGTACTTC. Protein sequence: CATSDVTGLAGDMETQYF.